This entry lists 10 T cell receptor beta chains sequenced from one sample in a study of beta chain features in type 1 diabetes. The study, taken as a whole, reports: A moderate, significant TCRB CDR3 shortening appeared in type 1 diabetes across four CD4+ subsets.

The investigators reverse transcribed all of the isolated RNA, so they sequenced expressed TCRB transcripts. Libraries were prepared by immunoSEQ multiplex PCR; TCRdb keeps only in-frame clonotypes and omits some of them. The repertoire has around 20,000 clones, around 68% of them found once; the top ten carry 3.5% to 4.5%. Their specific antigens are unknown. The sample comprised Tregs from blood. The receptors were gathered from a man between 18 and 29 years old with type 1 diabetes.

The table lists this clone with a few counts. The chain links TRBV7-2 to TRBJ2-3, with 8 bases that match TRBD2. This CDR3 comprises 16 residues. V shed 2 bases and J 2 bases; nucleotides not matched to a gene: 6. In germline, CDR1 is SGHTA, CDR2 FQGNSA. CDR3 coding DNA: TGTGCCAGCAGCTTAACCAGCGGGGGCAACACAGATACGCAGTATTTT. It is translated as CASSLTSGGNTDTQYF.

This CDR3 reads CASSEATGAATSYEQYF. In nucleotides, the CDR3 is TGTGCCAGCTCAGAGGCGACAGGGGCCGCCACCTCCTACGAGCAGTACTTC. This chain joins TRBV18 and TRBJ2-7, with 8 bases lining up with TRBD1. The junction had 12 bases not matched to a gene; V was cut back by 5 bases and J by 0 bases. This CDR3 contains 17 residues. Germline V gives CDR1 KGHSH, CDR2 LQKENI.

The V gene is TRBV5-1, the J gene TRBJ2-7; 7 bases are a match to TRBD2. J lost 2 bases, V lost 5 bases, and 7 bases had no gene match. The length of the CDR3 is 14 residues. Germline-derived CDR1 and CDR2 are SGHRS and YFSETQ. The chain's CDR3 is CASSMGLTPYEQYF. CDR3 bases: TGCGCCAGCAGTATGGGACTAACCCCCTACGAGCAGTACTTC.

The chain has TRBV7-9 and TRBJ1-1; the D gene is possibly TRBD1 (6 bases). CDR3 length: 15 amino acids. CDR1 SEHNR and CDR2 FQNEAQ come from the germline V gene (reference sequence). The V end lost 4 bases, the J end lost 10 bases, and 22 bases lay between the germline ends. The CDR3 nucleotides are TGTGCCAGCAGCTCCCGAGACAGGTCGCTTTTGGGAGCTTTCTTT. Translated: CASSSRDRSLLGAFF.

The table lists this clone with a count of one. The CDR3 reads CASSLAGGGGYGGADTQYF. In DNA, the CDR3 is TGTGCCAGCAGCTTAGCGGGGGGAGGGGGATACGGCGGAGCAGATACGCAGTATTTT. V gene TRBV7-9 combines with J gene TRBJ2-3; maybe TRBD2 (7 bases). This CDR3 has 19 amino acids. Germline CDR1 SEHNR, CDR2 FQNEAQ (reference sequence). The V end lost 0 bases, the J end lost 4 bases, and 23 bases lay between the germline ends. Using reference TRBV7-9 and TRBJ2-3 for the parts outside the CDR3, the full variable domain is DTGVSQNPRHKITKRGQNVTFRCDPISEHNRLYWYRQTLGQGPEFLTYFQNEAQLEKSRLLSDRFSAERPKGSFSTLEIQRTEQGDSAMYLCASSLAGGGGYGGADTQYFGPGTRLTVL.

The J gene is TRBJ2-3, the V gene TRBV9; a weak D match, TRBD2 (5 bases). CDR3 length equals 15 residues. V lost 0 bases and J lost 7, with 15 bases in between. Germline V CDR1 and CDR2: SGDLS, YYNGEE. CDR3 DNA sequence: TGTGCCAGCAGCGTAGACGGCCGAGAGGGATATACGCAGTATTTT. Translated, it gives CASSVDGREGYTQYF.

V is TRBV5-1 and J is TRBJ2-3; TRBD2 matches 7 bases. The CDR3 extends over 16 amino acids. Trimming removed 2 bases from V and 3 bases from J; junction bases left unmatched: 9. Germline V gives CDR1 SGHRS, CDR2 YFSETQ. The CDR3 loop is CASSFGRRGGTDTQYF. In DNA form, the CDR3 reads TGCGCCAGCAGCTTCGGACGGCGGGGAGGGACAGATACGCAGTATTTT.

The chain uses TRBV7-8 and TRBJ1-6; no reliable D call. This CDR3 is 13 amino acids long. Germline CDR1 SGHVS, CDR2 FQNEAQ. The V end lost 2 bases, the J end lost 3 bases, and 2 bases lay between the germline ends. CDR3 in DNA: TGTGCCAGCAGCTTATACTATAATTCACCCCTCCACTTT. It translates to CASSLYYNSPLHF.

A few counts support this clone. The rearrangement uses TRBV7-9 and TRBJ1-6, with no clear D. Germline V gives CDR1 SEHNR, CDR2 FQNEAQ (reference sequence). The V gene lost 2 bases and the J gene lost 6 bases, with 11 bases spanning the gap. The CDR3 runs to 15 residues. The CDR3 sequence is CASSLMSGSNSPLHF. CDR3 coding DNA: TGTGCCAGCAGCTTAATGTCTGGTAGTAATTCACCCCTCCACTTT. Full variable domain (rest looked up from reference TRBV7-9 and TRBJ1-6): DTGVSQNPRHKITKRGQNVTFRCDPISEHNRLYWYRQTLGQGPEFLTYFQNEAQLEKSRLLSDRFSAERPKGSFSTLEIQRTEQGDSAMYLCASSLMSGSNSPLHFGNGTRLTVT.

This clone showed up just once. The chain joins TRBV2 to TRBJ2-5, with 8 nucleotides matching TRBD1. The V segment lost 8 bases and the J segment 4 bases; nucleotides outside the gene matches: 6. This CDR3 spans 13 amino acids. CDR1 and CDR2 from the germline V gene are SNHLY and FYNNEI. This CDR3 reads CASVDRVGETQYF. As DNA, the CDR3 is TGTGCCAGCGTGGACAGGGTGGGAGAGACCCAGTACTTC.